This T cell receptor (beta chain) was captured in a study of a mutant IDH1 vaccine in newly diagnosed glioma (dated by TCRdb to the early 2020s). Study-wide context: Of the 32 patients who were treated, approximately 60% were male and 37.5% were female, and the mean age was about 37 years. For exploratory analyses, longitudinal TCRB deep sequencing was carried out in roughly 25 treated patients wherever samples were available. Prior to enrollment, patients had been given standard therapy consisting of radiotherapy alone, temozolomide alone, or radiochemotherapy with temozolomide, with the combination given to most patients. Six visits were used for peripheral blood collection: V03 (baseline), V05, V07, V10, V12 and V13.

Taken from the germline V gene, the CDR1 and CDR2 loops are SNHLY and FYNNEI. The CDR3 sequence holds 14 residues, the cysteine and phenylalanine included. The entry retains the CDR3 DNA only, 42 bases that are in frame from base 1. V and J are trimmed by 9 bases and 2 bases, and the gene matches miss 9 bases of the junction. Libraries were constructed by the immunoSEQ multiplex PCR assay. The hsTCRB Kit was used according to the manufacturer's protocol to amplify rearranged TCR beta chain sequences. TCRB libraries were sequenced on an Illumina MiSeq. The published analysis was carried out like this. Demultiplexing, trimming and gene mapping were performed with the kit vendor's proprietary platform. The source is immuneACCESS, and TCRdb retained only in-frame sequences with V and J called. Part of the clones is not carried over; for the studies checked, unresolved V genes explain less than half of this, and the remainder is unexplained. The V and J calls and clone size are taken from that table; D and trimming were inferred from the DNA. The sample has some 87,000 clones on record, 80% of them singletons. The ten largest clonotypes hold 6% to 8% of the sample.

What the study reported, not specific to this receptor: Vaccine-induced immune responses across multiple MHC alleles were detected in 85% to 95% of patients. Changes in the top peripheral T cell clonotypes picked up by TCRB sequencing did not appear to be linked to pseudoprogression. According to the authors, sample limitations meant that analyses of patient blood samples could not be reproduced. PBMC samples for TCRB deep sequencing were selected based on availability.

This clone was found a few times. No antigen is known for it. No base qualities exist here, and no much larger clone lies one base off it. Taken with the paper, the label for time point translates to: baseline, week 1 (first vaccination visit). Explained via the paper, the treatment or condition label denotes: pre-vaccination baseline after standard-of-care therapy. Newly diagnosed WHO grade 3 or 4 IDH1-mutant astrocytomas showing loss of nuclear ATRX were present in the donors. The samples were drawn from NOA16, a multicentre, single-arm, open-label phase I trial in Germany that tested a mutant IDH1 peptide vaccine in humans for the first time. For immunogenicity testing, the blood drawn at visit V03 was used as the baseline sample. Genomic DNA for TCRB sequencing was extracted from EDTA blood using the DNeasy Blood and Tissue Kit.

Source: PBMCs, taken from a glioma patient treated with radiotherapy, temozolomide or both. The rearranged segments are TRBV2 and TRBJ2-7; 8 bases in the middle match TRBD1. This clonotype was obtained from a man aged 35 to 55 with glioma. The encoded CDR3 is CASFAGTGPYEQYF. The DNA sequence follows: TGTGCCAGTTTCGCCGGGACAGGCCCCTACGAGCAGTACTTC. Extended through the reference TRBV2 and TRBJ2-7 proteins, this CDR3 yields the full variable domain: EPEVTQTPSHQVTQMGQEVILRCVPISNHLYFYWYRQILGQKVEFLVSFYNNEISEKSEIFDDQFSVERPDGSNFTLKIRSTKLEDSAMYFCASFAGTGPYEQYFGPGTRLTVT.